The rows below give T cell receptor beta chains drawn from one sample of a study of cytomegalovirus exposure and HLA in healthy donors. Assay used: immunoSEQ multiplex PCR; TCRdb lists only in-frame clones, some missing. The sample consists of about 130,000 clones, approximately 79% of them appearing once. What was sequenced was PBMCs. The source is a man between 25 and 39 years old in good health and CMV-seronegative. CDR3s include the opening cysteine and the closing phenylalanine or tryptophan. A D gene is named only where the DNA matches it firmly. The size of a clone is reported for some rows only, either as once, few or many, or as a class for expanded clones.

-	-	15	TRBV10-1	TRBJ1-4	CASSESTGENEKLFF	TGCGCCAGCAGTGAGTCGACAGGTGAAAATGAAAAACTGTTTTTT
-	-	14	TRBV5-1	TRBJ2-5	CASTLGASQETQYF	TGCGCCAGCACACTCGGAGCGAGCCAAGAGACCCAGTACTTC
few	TRBD1	13	TRBV18	TRBJ1-2	CASSRDRTYGYTF	TGTGCCAGCTCACGGGACAGGACGTATGGCTACACCTTC
-	-	15	TRBV18	TRBJ2-3	CASSPQQGTGDTQYF	TGTGCCAGCTCACCCCAGCAGGGAACAGGAGATACGCAGTATTTT
-	TRBD2	17	TRBV10-1	TRBJ2-4	CAGWGLAGGFGKNIQYF	TGCGCCGGTTGGGGACTAGCGGGGGGGTTCGGCAAAAACATTCAGTACTTC
few	TRBD2	18	TRBV5-1	TRBJ2-1	CASSPGLAGGRSYNEQFF	TGCGCCAGCAGCCCGGGACTAGCGGGGGGCCGCTCCTACAATGAGCAGTTCTTC
-	TRBD1	15	TRBV2	TRBJ2-5	CASTTGTGLQETQYF	TGTGCCAGCACAACCGGGACAGGACTTCAAGAGACCCAGTACTTC
-	TRBD1	16	TRBV27	TRBJ2-1	CASSLLGQGVYNEQFF	TGTGCCAGCAGTTTATTGGGGCAGGGGGTCTACAATGAGCAGTTCTTC
-	TRBD1	16	TRBV27	TRBJ1-1	CASSFSGQDWNTEAFF	TGTGCCAGCAGTTTCTCCGGACAGGACTGGAACACTGAAGCTTTCTTT
few	TRBD2	15	TRBV6-5	TRBJ2-3	CASRALAGGADTQYF	TGTGCCAGCAGGGCCCTAGCGGGGGGGGCAGATACGCAGTATTTT
once	TRBD1	13	TRBV6-5	TRBJ1-2	CASRDDRVSGYTF	TGTGCCAGCAGAGACGACAGGGTCTCTGGCTACACCTTC
-	TRBD1	15	TRBV14	TRBJ1-1	CASSLTGGLDTEAFF	TGTGCCAGCAGCCTTACAGGGGGCCTCGACACTGAAGCTTTCTTT
-	-	17	TRBV28	TRBJ2-1	CASSLSHRGRTLGEQFF	TGTGCCAGCAGTTTATCCCATCGAGGAAGAACTTTGGGTGAGCAGTTCTTC
-	TRBD1	15	TRBV5-6	TRBJ1-2	CASSYTTGGLYGYTF	TGTGCCAGCAGCTACACGACAGGGGGCCTCTATGGCTACACCTTC
few	-	14	TRBV19	TRBJ2-5	CASTDGGLEETQYF	TGTGCCAGTACGGACGGGGGATTAGAAGAGACCCAGTACTTC
once	TRBD1	15	TRBV13	TRBJ1-1	CASSLAGGRNTEAFF	TGTGCCAGCAGCTTAGCAGGGGGCCGGAACACTGAAGCTTTCTTT
-	TRBD1	15	TRBV4-3	TRBJ1-2	CASSRTGEFSYGYTF	TGCGCCAGCAGCCGGACAGGGGAATTTAGCTATGGCTACACCTTC
-	-	12	TRBV5-8	TRBJ1-2	CASSFWGDGYTF	TGTGCCAGCAGCTTCTGGGGAGATGGCTACACCTTC
-	TRBD2	13	TRBV19	TRBJ2-1	CASSFGGDDEQFF	TGTGCCAGTAGTTTCGGGGGGGATGATGAGCAGTTCTTC
-	TRBD1	15	TRBV19	TRBJ2-7	CASSISWTGEYEQYF	TGTGCCAGTAGTATTTCATGGACAGGGGAATACGAGCAGTACTTC
-	TRBD1	15	TRBV7-8	TRBJ2-3	CASSSQGGFTDTQYF	TGTGCCAGCAGCTCACAGGGGGGTTTCACAGATACGCAGTATTTT
-	TRBD2	15	TRBV4-3	TRBJ2-3	CASSLGTSGTDTQYF	TGCGCCAGCAGCCTTGGGACTAGCGGAACAGATACGCAGTATTTT
-	-	16	TRBV27	TRBJ1-6	CASSPSGGDFRSPLHF	TGTGCCAGCAGTCCCTCGGGGGGGGACTTTCGTTCACCCCTCCACTTT
-	-	14	TRBV28	TRBJ2-3	CASSFRQGTDTQYF	TGTGCCAGCAGTTTCCGGCAGGGGACAGATACGCAGTATTTT
few	-	12	TRBV2	TRBJ1-5	CASSDPEQPQHF	TGTGCCAGCAGTGACCCGGAGCAGCCCCAGCATTTT
-	-	15	TRBV11-2	TRBJ1-5	CASSLGVAGHQPQHF	TGTGCCAGCAGCTTAGGTGTGGCAGGGCATCAGCCCCAGCATTTT
-	-	14	TRBV14	TRBJ2-7	CASSQVGGAYEQYF	TGTGCCAGCAGCCAAGTCGGGGGAGCCTACGAGCAGTACTTC
-	TRBD2	14	TRBV19	TRBJ2-1	CASNNGGLYNEQFF	TGTGCCAGTAATAACGGGGGACTATACAATGAGCAGTTCTTC
few	-	14	TRBV13	TRBJ2-1	CASSSSWGRHQQFF	TGTGCCAGCAGCTCCAGTTGGGGGCGACACCAGCAGTTCTTC
few	TRBD1	15	TRBV6-4	TRBJ2-3	CASSQGGASTDTQYF	TGTGCCAGCAGTCAAGGGGGCGCGAGCACAGATACGCAGTATTTT
few	TRBD1	13	TRBV30	TRBJ1-2	CAWSDTGTGGYTF	TGTGCCTGGAGTGATACCGGGACAGGGGGCTACACCTTC
-	TRBD2	19	TRBV7-3	TRBJ2-3	CASSLVLGKAGSSTDTQYF	TGTGCCAGCAGCTTAGTTCTGGGTAAAGCGGGGTCAAGCACAGATACGCAGTATTTT
-	-	13	TRBV6-6	TRBJ2-1	CASSLTGYNEQFF	TGTGCCAGCAGCCTTACAGGGTACAATGAGCAGTTCTTC
-	TRBD2	16	TRBV11-3	TRBJ2-5	CASSLRTSGSQETQYF	TGTGCCAGCAGCTTGAGGACTAGCGGGAGCCAAGAGACCCAGTACTTC
-	-	15	TRBV29-1	TRBJ1-4	CSVYLDRDTNEKLFF	TGCAGCGTTTATTTGGACAGAGACACTAATGAAAAACTGTTTTTT
-	-	17	TRBV11-2	TRBJ2-7	CASSLPPIGGVAYEQYF	TGTGCCAGCAGCTTACCCCCTATTGGCGGGGTGGCCTACGAGCAGTACTTC
-	-	16	TRBV4-1	TRBJ1-6	CASSQGLAGPNSPLHF	TGCGCCAGCAGCCAAGGGTTAGCGGGGCCAAATTCACCCCTCCACTTT
-	-	13	TRBV7-3	TRBJ1-1	CASSFPGSDEAFF	TGTGCCAGCAGCTTTCCAGGGTCCGATGAAGCTTTCTTT
once	TRBD1	16	TRBV27	TRBJ2-3	CATRDRVRVRTDTQYF	TGTGCCACCCGGGACAGGGTCCGAGTCCGTACAGATACGCAGTATTTT
-	TRBD2	16	TRBV5-1	TRBJ2-1	CASSLSGVRSYNEQFF	TGCGCCAGCAGCCTAAGCGGGGTTCGCTCCTACAATGAGCAGTTCTTC
-	-	16	TRBV5-1	TRBJ1-5	CASSLVPGDNGQPQHF	TGCGCCAGCAGCTTGGTACCAGGGGACAATGGTCAGCCCCAGCATTTT
few	TRBD1	16	TRBV5-3	TRBJ2-7	CARSLEGQGYYYEQYF	TGTGCCAGAAGCTTGGAAGGACAGGGATACTACTACGAGCAGTACTTC
-	-	16	TRBV4-1	TRBJ2-1	CASSQDPRSSYNEQFF	TGCGCCAGCAGCCAAGACCCAAGGAGCTCCTACAATGAGCAGTTCTTC
few	-	19	TRBV5-5	TRBJ1-6	CASSLAQLTASSYNSPLHF	TGTGCCAGCAGCTTGGCCCAGTTGACAGCTAGCTCCTATAATTCACCCCTCCACTTT